Below are 18 T cell receptor beta chains sequenced from a single sample in a study of T cell changes during pregnancy in multiple sclerosis. Sequencing was performed with immunoSEQ multiplex PCR; in TCRdb, only in-frame clones are kept and a portion is missing. Among about 58,000 clones listed, 91% were seen once. The sample was CD4+ T cells from peripheral blood mononuclear cells, taken after pregnancy. The receptors here all came from a female donor in good health, enrolled as a control in a pregnancy study.

The V gene is TRBV2, the J gene TRBJ2-5; 11 nucleotides align to TRBD1. J lost 2 bases, V lost 8 bases, and 10 bases had no gene match. Germline V gives CDR1 SNHLY, CDR2 FYNNEI. The CDR3 is made up of 16 amino acids. The CDR3 loop is CASGVGQGASQETQYF. CDR3 nucleotides: TGTGCCAGCGGAGTAGGACAGGGGGCGAGTCAAGAGACCCAGTACTTC.

The genes are TRBV6-1 and TRBJ2-2; 8 nucleotides line up with TRBD1. CDR3 length: 15 amino acids. Germline assignment: CDR1 MNHNS and CDR2 SASEGT. V lost 3 bases to trimming and J lost 3 bases; unmatched junction nucleotides: 3. The CDR3 sequence is CASSDRTGYTGELFF. CDR3 coding DNA: TGTGCCAGCAGTGATAGGACAGGGTACACCGGGGAGCTGTTTTTT.

The genes are TRBV4-2 and TRBJ1-2; D perhaps matches TRBD1 (5 bases). V was trimmed by 4 bases and J by 1 base, leaving 19 bases between them. CDR3 length: 17 residues. The germline V gene encodes CDR1 LGHNA and CDR2 YNFKEQ. The CDR3 reads CASSPGELTLLNYGYTF. Written as DNA, the CDR3 is TGTGCCAGCAGCCCGGGGGAACTAACCCTTCTTAACTATGGCTACACCTTC.

This clone has only a few counts. The V call is TRBV7-8, the J call TRBJ1-1; 7 bases agree with TRBD1. Trimming cost V 3 bases and J 0 bases; bases outside gene matches: 7. The germline gives CDR1 SGHVS, CDR2 FQNEAQ. The CDR3 covers 16 residues. CDR3: CASSLAGGQVNTEAFF. In DNA, the CDR3 is TGTGCCAGCAGCTTGGCCGGCGGACAGGTGAACACTGAAGCTTTCTTT.

This clone has a single count. The chain uses TRBV5-6 and TRBJ2-3; no definite D call. V was cut by 6 bases and J by 1 base, with 15 bases left in between. The length of the CDR3 is 15 residues. Germline CDR1 reads SGHDT; CDR2 reads YYEEEE. In nucleotides, the CDR3 is TGTGCCAGCACCCCCCGTCGGTTTGGCACAGATACGCAGTATTTT. Translation: CASTPRRFGTDTQYF.

The gene calls are TRBV29-1 and TRBJ2-1; 8 nucleotides align to TRBD2. Trimming took 6 bases from V and 6 from J; bases not matched to a gene: 4. CDR3 size: 12 residues. Germline-derived CDR1 and CDR2 are SQVTM and ANQGSEA. CDR3 in amino acids: CSVGGASNEQFF. The CDR3 region has the DNA TGCAGCGTCGGGGGGGCCTCCAATGAGCAGTTCTTC.

The rearrangement links TRBV4-3 to TRBJ1-2; D is unclear. The CDR3 consists of 15 residues. In germline, CDR1 is LGHNA, CDR2 YSLEER. V lost 0 bases to trimming and J lost 4 bases, with 12 bases between them. CDR3: CASSQEREPSYGYTF. Written as DNA, the CDR3 is TGCGCCAGCAGCCAAGAGAGGGAGCCGTCCTATGGCTACACCTTC.

This clone was seen only once. The V call is TRBV7-9, the J call TRBJ2-7; 8 bases line up with TRBD1. V shed 2 bases, J shed 4 bases, and the junction held 7 bases outside the gene matches. Germline V gene sequence: CDR1 SEHNR, CDR2 FQNEAQ (reference sequence). CDR3 length equals 15 residues. The CDR3 is CASSLSSQGAYEQYF. As DNA, the CDR3 is TGTGCCAGCAGCTTAAGCTCCCAGGGGGCTTACGAGCAGTACTTC.

This chain uses TRBV9 with TRBJ1-6, with D unclear. Trimming stripped 4 bases from V and 7 bases from J, with 15 bases between. The CDR3 length is 15 residues. From germline, CDR1 is SGDLS and CDR2 YYNGEE. The DNA of the CDR3 is TGTGCCAGCAGCCCCGAGGTCCGTACAAATTCACCCCTCCACTTT. Translating gives CASSPEVRTNSPLHF.

The CDR3 region has the DNA TGTGCCAGCAGTTACAGGGGGCAGAATTCACCCCTCCACTTT. Its translation is CASSYRGQNSPLHF. The chain carries TRBV6-6 and TRBJ1-6; 7 bases are shared with TRBD1. Looked up from germline, CDR1 is MNHNY and CDR2 is SVGAGI (reference sequence). J was trimmed by 7 bases and V by 2 bases; bases with no gene match: 2. The length of the CDR3 is 14 residues.

The chain employs TRBV5-1 and TRBJ2-7; TRBD2 matches 7 bases. Germline CDR1 SGHRS, CDR2 YFSETQ. The V gene end was trimmed by 3 bases and the J gene end by 0 bases; junction bases not matched to a gene: 9. The CDR3 consists of 16 residues. The chain's CDR3 is CASSWTGGLSSYEQYF. CDR3 sequence (DNA): TGCGCCAGCAGCTGGACGGGGGGACTGAGCTCCTACGAGCAGTACTTC.

V and J are TRBV6-5 and TRBJ1-5; D may be TRBD1 (5 bases). The CDR3 is made up of 13 amino acids. CDR1 is MNHEY, CDR2 SVGAGI, per germline. The V end was cut by 6 bases, the J end by 3 bases, with 9 bases between. CDR3 sequence: CASRGAHNQPQHF. The CDR3 DNA is TGTGCCAGCAGAGGGGCTCACAATCAGCCCCAGCATTTT.

This rearrangement joins TRBV6-6 to TRBJ2-4; no reliable D call. Trimming stripped 9 bases from V and 0 bases from J, with 12 bases between. The CDR3 is 14 amino acids. Germline V gene sequence: CDR1 MNHNY, CDR2 SVGAGI (reference sequence). CDR3 nucleotides: TGTGCCAGTGCTACAGATCTAGCCAAAAACATTCAGTACTTC. Amino acids: CASATDLAKNIQYF.

This clone was counted once. The V gene is TRBV19, the J gene TRBJ1-2, with 8 nucleotides matching TRBD1. The CDR3 length is 13 residues. Germline V lookup: CDR1 LNHDA, CDR2 SQIVND (reference sequence). Germline trimming cut 5 bases from V and 8 bases from J; bases unmatched to any gene: 7. The CDR3 loop is CASSQDRGDGYTF. CDR3 bases: TGTGCCAGTAGTCAAGACAGGGGAGACGGCTACACCTTC. Full variable domain (remainder filled in from reference TRBV19 and TRBJ1-2): DGGITQSPKYLFRKEGQNVTLSCEQNLNHDAMYWYRQDPGQGLRLIYYSQIVNDFQKGDIAEGYSVSREKKESFPLTVTSAQKNPTAFYLCASSQDRGDGYTFGSGTRLTVV.

The chain combines TRBV19 with TRBJ1-5, with 8 bases lining up with TRBD1. V lost 3 bases to trimming and J lost 5 bases; unmatched junction nucleotides: 0. Germline CDR1 and CDR2: LNHDA and SQIVND (reference sequence). This CDR3 comprises 13 residues. In DNA, the CDR3 is TGTGCCAGTAGTATGGACAGGGATCAGCCCCAGCATTTT. Translation: CASSMDRDQPQHF. Based on the CDR3 plus reference TRBV19 and TRBJ1-5, the full variable domain is DGGITQSPKYLFRKEGQNVTLSCEQNLNHDAMYWYRQDPGQGLRLIYYSQIVNDFQKGDIAEGYSVSREKKESFPLTVTSAQKNPTAFYLCASSMDRDQPQHFGDGTRLSIL.

This chain uses TRBV12-5 with TRBJ1-3, with 7 nucleotides matching TRBD1. V shed 1 base, J shed 2 bases, and the junction held 8 bases outside the gene matches. Germline CDR1 reads LGHNT; CDR2 reads FRNRAP. The CDR3 is made up of 17 amino acids. The CDR3 DNA follows: TGTGCTAGTGGTTTGGGACCTAAGACAGGGCCTGGAAACACCATATATTTT. Encoded protein: CASGLGPKTGPGNTIYF.

This chain connects TRBV27 to TRBJ2-3, with D possibly matching TRBD2 (6 bases). The germline V and J ends were trimmed by 3 bases and 1 base, with 8 bases remaining between them. The CDR3 is 14 residues long. Germline V gene sequence: CDR1 MNHEY, CDR2 SMNVEV (reference sequence). This CDR3 reads CASSFQRGTDTQYF. The CDR3 DNA reads TGTGCCAGCAGTTTCCAGCGGGGCACAGATACGCAGTATTTT.

The chain links TRBV30 to TRBJ2-2; D might be TRBD2 (6 bases). V was trimmed by 0 bases and J by 5 bases, leaving 13 bases between them. Germline loops: CDR1 GTSNPN, CDR2 SVGIG (reference sequence). The CDR3 runs 15 residues. CDR3 protein: CAWSVGGGKTGELFF. The CDR3 DNA reads TGTGCCTGGAGTGTTGGAGGCGGGAAGACCGGGGAGCTGTTTTTT.